These T cell receptor beta chains were read from a single sample in a study of identical twins. MiXCR, applied by TCRdb to the 5' RACE reads, yields one record per CDR3 protein. The sample carries approximately 690,000 distinct CDR3 sequences, less than 7% recorded once. Sequencing was performed on naive T cells sorted from blood. All receptors come from a man between 18 and 35 years old in good health. CDR3s include the opening cysteine and the closing phenylalanine or tryptophan. Each record gives: D gene, V gene, clone size, J gene, CDR3 length, CDR3 protein, CDR3 DNA. The D gene is left open where the match is weak. Clone size, where shown, is once, few, many, or a class for clones that have expanded.

TRBD2	TRBV5-1	many	TRBJ2-1	16	CASSLEVAGIYNEQFF	TGCGCCAGCAGCTTGGAAGTAGCGGGAATATACAATGAGCAGTTCTTC
TRBD1	TRBV4-3	many	TRBJ2-1	16	CASSPTDRGTYNEQFF	TGCGCCAGCAGCCCCACCGACAGGGGGACCTACAATGAGCAGTTCTTC
-	TRBV2	few	TRBJ2-7	15	CASSGGRRQSYEQYF	TGTGCCAGCAGTGGAGGTAGGAGGCAATCCTACGAGCAGTACTTC
TRBD2	TRBV24-1	many	TRBJ2-1	20	CATSDLQGGTSGSVYNEQFF	TGTGCCACCAGTGATTTGCAAGGGGGGACTAGCGGGAGTGTCTACAATGAGCAGTTCTTC
TRBD1	TRBV7-8	few	TRBJ1-2	12	CASSSDTGTVDF	TGTGCCAGCAGCTCAGACACGGGGACAGTCGATTTC
TRBD1	TRBV5-1	few	TRBJ2-1	12	CASKDGQGYQFF	TGCGCCAGCAAAGACGGACAGGGGTATCAGTTCTTC
-	TRBV20-1	-	TRBJ1-1	13	CSARDPGVPEAFF	TGCAGTGCTAGAGATCCTGGTGTACCTGAAGCTTTCTTT
TRBD1	TRBV9	-	TRBJ2-1	15	CASSVAGTGHNEQFF	TGTGCCAGCAGCGTAGCTGGGACAGGGCACAATGAGCAGTTCTTC
-	TRBV14	-	TRBJ2-6	13	CASSRAPANVLTF	TGTGCCAGCAGCCGGGCGCCGGCCAACGTCCTGACTTTC
TRBD1	TRBV5-1	few	TRBJ2-3	16	CASSSQQGRRTDTQYF	TGCGCCAGCAGCTCTCAACAGGGGAGACGCACAGATACGCAGTATTTT
TRBD2	TRBV3-1	many	TRBJ2-1	14	CASSRRGGDDEQFF	TGTGCCAGCAGCCGCCGTGGGGGGGATGATGAGCAGTTCTTC
TRBD2	TRBV2	-	TRBJ2-3	14	CASREREPTDTQYF	TGTGCCAGCAGAGAGCGGGAGCCCACAGATACGCAGTATTTT
-	TRBV6-5	-	TRBJ2-5	14	CASSYDGVGETQYF	TGTGCCAGCAGTTACGACGGGGTTGGGGAGACCCAGTACTTC
TRBD2	TRBV7-2	-	TRBJ2-5	16	CASSSGTSGRLETQYF	TGTGCCAGCAGCTCCGGGACTAGCGGGAGATTAGAGACCCAGTACTTC
TRBD1	TRBV20-1	-	TRBJ2-5	16	CSARGLGQGFWETQYF	TGCAGTGCTAGGGGTCTGGGACAGGGATTTTGGGAGACCCAGTACTTC
TRBD2	TRBV20-1	many	TRBJ2-1	14	CSARLAGGPDEQFF	TGCAGTGCTAGACTAGCGGGAGGGCCGGATGAGCAGTTCTTC
-	TRBV19	few	TRBJ1-6	13	CASSDSHNSPLHF	TGTGCCAGTAGTGACAGCCATAATTCACCCCTCCACTTT
TRBD2	TRBV7-3	-	TRBJ2-7	15	CASSPGLAGGNEQYF	TGTGCCAGCAGCCCGGGACTAGCGGGAGGGAACGAGCAGTACTTC
TRBD1	TRBV25-1	few	TRBJ1-5	16	CASSDSGTGGNQPQHF	TGTGCCAGCAGTGATTCCGGGACAGGGGGGAATCAGCCCCAGCATTTT
-	TRBV29-1	few	TRBJ1-1	12	CSVDGAGTEAFF	TGCAGCGTTGATGGGGCTGGAACTGAAGCTTTCTTT
TRBD1	TRBV10-3	-	TRBJ2-7	15	CAISTDEGQGYEQYF	TGTGCCATCAGTACCGACGAGGGACAGGGATACGAGCAGTACTTC
-	TRBV4-1	many	TRBJ1-2	11	CASSQFGGYTF	TGCGCCAGCAGCCAATTTGGTGGCTACACCTTC
-	TRBV4-3	few	TRBJ2-3	15	CASSLGYGTTDTQYF	TGCGCCAGCAGCCTAGGATATGGGACCACAGATACGCAGTATTTT
-	TRBV5-1	many	TRBJ2-1	16	CASSLEQPISDNEQFF	TGCGCCAGCAGCTTGGAACAACCAATTTCGGACAATGAGCAGTTCTTC
TRBD2	TRBV7-2	few	TRBJ2-1	17	CASSLGGGTSGRYEQFF	TGTGCCAGCAGCTTAGGGGGGGGGACTAGCGGGAGATATGAGCAGTTCTTC
-	TRBV14	few	TRBJ1-5	18	CASSSPRAAERGNQPQHF	TGTGCCAGCAGCAGCCCCCGTGCGGCGGAACGAGGCAATCAGCCCCAGCATTTT
-	TRBV7-6	few	TRBJ2-1	15	CASRSSPDEGIEQFF	TGTGCCAGCAGGAGTAGCCCAGATGAGGGCATAGAGCAGTTCTTC
TRBD2	TRBV11-2	-	TRBJ2-7	15	CASRRPGLAVHEQYF	TGTGCCAGCAGGCGGCCGGGACTAGCGGTCCACGAGCAGTACTTC
-	TRBV20-1	-	TRBJ2-7	15	CSAREWVKGAYEQYF	TGCAGTGCTAGAGAATGGGTGAAGGGGGCCTACGAGCAGTACTTC
TRBD2	TRBV12-3/TRBV12-4	many	TRBJ2-2	16	CASRAVAGGVTGELFF	TGTGCCAGCAGAGCCGTGGCGGGAGGGGTCACCGGGGAGCTGTTTTTT
TRBD2	TRBV5-1	-	TRBJ2-7	14	CASSLDSSGFEQYF	TGCGCCAGCAGCTTGGACTCTAGCGGCTTCGAGCAGTACTTC
TRBD1	TRBV6-1	-	TRBJ2-5	15	CASSATGPHSESQYF	TGTGCCAGCAGTGCGACAGGGCCCCATTCTGAGTCCCAGTACTTC
TRBD1	TRBV29-1	many	TRBJ2-5	12	CSKLDRAETQYF	TGCAGCAAACTGGACAGGGCGGAGACCCAGTACTTC
TRBD2	TRBV20-1	many	TRBJ2-1	20	CSADELAGGPGSSSYNEQFF	TGCAGTGCCGACGAACTAGCGGGAGGGCCCGGAAGCTCCTCCTACAATGAGCAGTTCTTC
TRBD1	TRBV6-5	many	TRBJ2-2	14	CASSYGTGGGELFF	TGTGCCAGCAGTTACGGGACAGGGGGCGGGGAGCTGTTTTTT
-	TRBV2	few	TRBJ1-1	12	CASRVGSTEAFF	TGTGCCAGCAGGGTAGGGAGCACTGAAGCTTTCTTT
TRBD1	TRBV20-1	many	TRBJ2-7	12	CSARTGEYEQYF	TGCAGTGCAAGGACAGGCGAGTACGAGCAGTACTTC
-	TRBV28	few	TRBJ2-3	15	CASSRQVLSTDTQYF	TGTGCCAGCAGTCGACAGGTTCTTAGCACAGATACGCAGTATTTT
TRBD1	TRBV29-1	many	TRBJ2-1	18	CSVELYSFDRGGNNEQFF	TGCAGCGTTGAATTATATAGTTTCGACAGGGGGGGAAACAATGAGCAGTTCTTC
TRBD2	TRBV20-1	many	TRBJ2-1	17	CSARGPGLAGGPNEQFF	TGCAGTGCTAGGGGGCCGGGACTAGCGGGAGGGCCCAATGAGCAGTTCTTC
-	TRBV7-3	many	TRBJ1-1	17	CASSSIPAGHMEPEAFF	TGTGCCAGCAGCTCAATACCGGCAGGGCATATGGAACCTGAAGCTTTCTTT
TRBD2	TRBV6-5	-	TRBJ2-2	16	CASSYGREGNTGELFF	TGTGCCAGCAGTTACGGCCGGGAGGGCAACACCGGGGAGCTGTTTTTT
-	TRBV7-2	few	TRBJ2-3	15	CASSLGLRGTDTQYF	TGTGCCAGCAGCTTAGGGCTCAGGGGCACAGATACGCAGTATTTT
-	TRBV12-3/TRBV12-4	many	TRBJ1-5	14	CASSFKGQNQPQHF	TGTGCCAGCAGTTTTAAGGGCCAGAATCAGCCCCAGCATTTT
-	TRBV5-1	many	TRBJ2-1	13	CASSTTGIHEQFF	TGCGCCAGCAGCACTACAGGGATTCATGAGCAGTTCTTC
-	TRBV6-2/TRBV6-3	many	TRBJ2-7	14	CASSNSVISYEQYF	TGTGCCAGCAGTAATAGCGTGATCTCCTACGAGCAGTACTTC
-	TRBV12-3/TRBV12-4	-	TRBJ2-1	10	CASRSVEQFF	TGTGCCAGCAGGTCAGTTGAGCAGTTCTTC